This is a list of T cell receptor beta chains from one sample in a study of blood T cell repertoires in COVID-19. Profiling relied on immunoSEQ multiplex PCR, and the TCRdb table lists in-frame clones only, not all of them. The sample lists about 250,000 clones; around 89% were seen once. Sequencing used peripheral blood. All receptors derive from a young man with acute or convalescent COVID-19. CDR3s include the opening cysteine and the closing phenylalanine or tryptophan. The D gene is left open where the match is weak.

v_call d_call cdr3_aa
TRBV4-1 TRBD2 CASSQAVAGGPLETQYF
TRBV15 NA CATSRELTGLYGYTF
TRBV18 NA CASSPAGQGAGYTF
TRBV7-9 TRBD2 CASSLATTSRDEQFF
TRBV5-4 NA CASSSSDSPNQPQHF
TRBV2 TRBD2 CASSESGGATVQYF
TRBV2 TRBD1 CASTLSPGQGVTTQYF
TRBV6-4 NA CASSDVNRVVNQPQHF
TRBV28 NA CASSFRGNTEAFF
TRBV5-1 TRBD1 CASSSRGLGTYNEQFF
TRBV19 TRBD1 CASNSGTVNQPQHF
TRBV6-5 NA CASSYDGRSTDTQYF
TRBV30 NA CAWSVRGKLLYNEQFF
TRBV15 NA CATSRAGGRGRDEQFF
TRBV30 NA CAWSESTVFNSPLHF
TRBV5-5 NA CASSFSTFWSEGKNIQYF
TRBV30 NA CAWSGENEQFF
TRBV7-9 NA CASSPVQGSNQPQHF
TRBV14 NA CASSLQLGRYNEQFF
TRBV18 TRBD1 CASSPLDRGNSPLHF
TRBV20-1 NA CSVQKPGAFF
TRBV18 NA CASSPMRVDSPLHF
TRBV5-5 NA CASSFIGGYNEQFF
TRBV27 TRBD1 CASRAWTGAYGYTF
TRBV29-1 TRBD1 CSVEQGDSPLHF
TRBV19 NA CASSKTVQGGGYTF
TRBV6-5 TRBD1 CASRANGQVDGYTF
TRBV5-1 NA CASRELDRNYGYTF
TRBV2 TRBD2 CASVLAGAEQFF
TRBV19 TRBD1 CASSIDRGTGNTIYF
TRBV11-1 NA CASSLYGSRTDTQYF
TRBV28 NA CASSYGSSYEQYF
TRBV4-1 TRBD2 CASSQEVAGGLGNTGELFF
TRBV3-1/TRBV3-2 NA CASSQKKQGVTNEKLFF
TRBV19 NA CASSISWSGNEQFF
TRBV10-1 TRBD1 CASSEDRVTEAFF
TRBV7-3 NA CASSPRVTRSYNEQFF
TRBV14 NA CASSQIPYGELFF
TRBV18 NA CASSSDSNEKLFF
TRBV14 NA CASSQDRSTEAFF
TRBV9 NA CASSDGDISKDHEQFF
TRBV12-3/TRBV12-4 TRBD1 CASSGGAETQYF
TRBV6-5 NA CASSYSERVDGYTF
TRBV4-1 NA CASSLAGGETQYF
TRBV28 TRBD2 CASITTSGRSEQYF
TRBV30 NA CAWSVRRSVSLLQETQYF